The clone carrying this T cell receptor (beta chain) was found many times. Its antigen is not identified. The data belong to a study of Graves' ophthalmopathy and Graves' hyperthyroidism. At the level of the study: Prior to any treatment, peripheral blood was collected at the time of initial diagnosis. Study-wide findings and caveats: Most thyroid clonotypes expanded beyond 0.001 frequency were also found in blood.

Moderate-to-severe activity, CAS ≥3, NOSPECS ≥4 and duration under 3 months were recorded for donors with ophthalmopathy. The diagnostic workup employed clinical symptoms, serum thyroxine, TRAb, thyroid ultrasound and orbital computed tomography. Amplified TCR beta CDR3 regions were obtained using RNA transcripts as template. HTBI-primed first-round RT-PCR preceded second-round multiplex PCR. TCRdb analysed the multiplex PCR reads with MiXCR anew, one entry per CDR3 protein. This table holds about 410,000 distinct CDR3 sequences, around 18% found once. Sequencing used peripheral blood. The origin of this receptor is a woman younger than 30 with Graves' ophthalmopathy.

The CDR3 loop is CASRPPVVETQYF. As DNA, the CDR3 is TGTGCCAGCCGGCCCCCCGTGGTAGAGACCCAGTACTTC. The rearrangement links TRBV7-2 to TRBJ2-5; no firm D call. The CDR3 extends over 13 amino acids. Germline V gene data show CDR1 as SGHTA and CDR2 as FQGNSA. V lost 8 bases to trimming and J lost 4 bases, with 14 bases between them.